This TCR beta chain was recorded in a study of read filtering for tumor transcriptome and immune sequencing (dated by TCRdb to 2020 to 2022). A note on the overall study: The cohort consisted of approximately 16 male and around 14 female patients, with a mean age of about 70 years and an age range of roughly 45 to 85. By revised international staging, 8 patients were R-ISS I, over 15 were R-ISS II and over 5 were R-ISS III. Whole-transcriptome libraries were prepared with the TruSeq RNA Access Library Prep Kit after DNase treatment. Per sample, about 4.05 to 10.27 million TCR-region mapped reads were obtained with IR-seq, compared with only 85 to 1273 with RNA-seq. The study compared TCR repertoires from targeted immune repertoire sequencing and bulk whole-transcriptome sequencing run on the same bone marrow samples. As a main aim, a read-filtering strategy for immune repertoire data was addressed, with the specific question being whether clonotypes supported by a single read should be removed. Overall results and qualifications from the work: Rather than purified T cells, the sorted CD138-negative fraction was a mixed bone marrow immune population. The correlation between IR-seq and RNA-seq shared clonotype proportions was increased by removal of single-read clonotypes. IR-seq captured clonotypes at much higher depth and more reliably than RNA-seq, and smaller IR-seq throughput sufficed to identify most shared clonotypes. In IR-seq, around four fifths of clonotypes but about 3.5% of total reads were represented by single-read clonotypes, whereas in RNA-seq, less than 75% of clonotypes and more than 40% of reads were represented by single-read clonotypes.

The germline V gene gives CDR1 as MNHEY and CDR2 as SVGEGT. The CDR3 goes from the cysteine to the phenylalanine over 12 residues. Only the CDR3 DNA stays, 36 bases, in frame from base 1. Starting from 400 ng RNA, TCR libraries were constructed with the Immunoverse kit using molecular barcoded adaptors that cover the alpha/delta and beta/gamma chains. TCR library preparation was performed with the same RNA that was used for transcriptome sequencing. TCR libraries were sequenced on an Illumina HiSeq 4000 with 2 x 150 cycles. The source study handled its data this way. MiXCR aligned TCR reads to human V, D, J and C references and assembled the aligned reads into CDR3 clonotypes, with quality filtering and error correction included. The tcR package in R was used for analysis of clonotype counts and gene usage diversity. Raw mapping reads were checked after the RNA-seq reads had been mapped by STAR aligner version 2.5.3a onto the human GRCh37 genome. IR-seq fastq files were randomly downsampled with Seqtk 1.3 to test the effect of sequencing depth on detected clonotypes. TCRdb cleaned the public reads at Q25 with fastp, built clones with MiXCR and kept in-frame beta chains. Every CDR3 protein is listed once, alongside the most common genes and DNA of its rows. TCRdb's processing, not the study's, gives the V and J calls here. The sample table shows 130,000 or so distinct CDR3 sequences, and less than 15% are seen once. Under 9% of the sample is taken by the ten largest.

In its sample, this clonotype was seen a few times. Its antigen is not yet known. Germline and junction disagree at one end, which may indicate a read error. Bone marrow was sampled from every patient at the time of active disease. Isolation of bone marrow mononuclear cells was performed by Ficoll-Hypaque density gradient centrifugation. Myeloma plasma cells were removed and CD138-negative cells were obtained by negative selection following labeling with CD138 magnetic microbeads on a MACS separator. Purity of the isolated cells was checked by flow cytometry on an Attune NxT using CD138 antibodies. Total RNA was extracted using TRIzol reagent and was quantified on a NanoDrop spectrophotometer. For each patient, paired RNA-seq and IR-seq were run on the CD138-negative bone marrow sample from that patient.

Sequencing was done on a sample of a population of CD138-negative cells sorted from bone marrow. The intended sense of this specimen's cell subset or site label: bone marrow mononuclear cells depleted of CD138+ plasma/myeloma cells by negative magnetic selection. This TCR was recovered from a donor at least 40 years old with multiple myeloma. Recombination linked TRBV6-2 or TRBV6-3 to TRBJ2-7, with no confidently assigned D gene. The CDR3 reads as follows: CASSPDSYEQHF. The DNA is TGTGCCAGCAGTCCAGACTCCTACGAGCAGCACTTC.